These 20 T cell receptor beta chains were sequenced from one sample in a study of shared clonotypes between healthy human individuals. Naive-designated CD8 cells lacked CD45RO, were positively enriched for CCR7, and omitted terminally differentiated effector memory CD45RA+ cells. Sequencing used immunoSEQ multiplex PCR; TCRdb keeps in-frame clones, though not all of them. This table has hundreds of thousands of clones, approximately 96% appearing once. Material: naive CD8+ T cells sorted from blood. The receptors derive from a woman aged 30 to 39 in good health.

The chain carries TRBV2 and TRBJ2-7; D is perhaps TRBD1 (6 bases). CDR3 length equals 15 residues. Germline V gene sequence: CDR1 SNHLY, CDR2 FYNNEI. Deletions cut 2 bases from V and 0 bases from J, with 11 bases between. CDR3 amino acids: CASSEFGTYSYEQYF. As DNA, the CDR3 is TGTGCCAGCAGTGAATTCGGGACATACTCCTACGAGCAGTACTTC.

The chain carries TRBV28 and TRBJ2-1; no firm D call. The V gene's germline CDR1 is MDHEN and CDR2 SYDVKM. The CDR3 runs 16 residues. V was trimmed by 4 bases and J by 4 bases, leaving 17 bases between them. The CDR3 region is CASSSHLGYLYNEQFF. CDR3 DNA sequence: TGTGCCAGCAGTTCCCATCTCGGGTATTTATACAATGAGCAGTTCTTC.

The V gene is TRBV9, the J gene TRBJ2-5; TRBD2 agrees at 14 bases. After removal of 4 bases from V and 4 bases from J, the junction contained 9 bases not matched to a gene. The CDR3 has 17 amino acids. Germline V CDR1 and CDR2: SGDLS, YYNGEE. CDR3 bases: TGTGCCAGCAGCCCCCGACTAGCGGGAGGGCCGCGAGAGACCCAGTACTTC. It is translated as CASSPRLAGGPRETQYF. The complete variable domain, with remaining parts taken from reference TRBV9 and TRBJ2-5, reads DSGVTQTPKHLITATGQRVTLRCSPRSGDLSVYWYQQSLDQGLQFLIQYYNGEERAKGNILERFSAQQFPDLHSELNLSSLELGDSALYFCASSPRLAGGPRETQYFGPGTRLLVL.

CDR3 residues: CASSLAWAIEVGGNTIYF. The CDR3 nucleotides read TGTGCCAGCAGCTTAGCTTGGGCCATTGAAGTAGGAGGAAACACCATATATTTT. The chain has TRBV11-2 and TRBJ1-3; D ambiguous. The CDR3 consists of 18 residues. V was trimmed by 1 base and J by 4 bases, leaving 20 bases between them. From germline, CDR1 is SGHAT and CDR2 FQNNGV.

V and J are TRBV19 and TRBJ1-1, with 10 bases lining up with TRBD1. Germline lookup yields CDR1 LNHDA and CDR2 SQIVND (reference sequence). With 9 bases clipped from V and 0 bases from J, the junction kept 10 bases outside the gene matches. There are 16 residues in the CDR3. CDR3 DNA: TGTGCCAGCCGGGACAGGGGACCAACCTTGAACACTGAAGCTTTCTTT. Translation: CASRDRGPTLNTEAFF.

The chain employs TRBV28 and TRBJ1-1; D perhaps matches TRBD1 (6 bases). Germline CDR1 is MDHEN and CDR2 is SYDVKM. Trimming removed 5 bases from V and 8 bases from J, with 9 bases in between. This CDR3 has 11 amino acids. The CDR3 DNA sequence: TGTGCCAGCAGTAAAACAGGGGAAGCTTTCTTT. The encoded protein is CASSKTGEAFF.

The chain has TRBV29-1 and TRBJ2-5, with D possibly matching TRBD1 (6 bases). V dropped 4 bases and J dropped 5 bases, with 20 bases sitting between them. Per germline, CDR1 SQVTM and CDR2 ANQGSEA. There are 15 residues in the CDR3. CDR3 in DNA: TGCAGCGTTGTAGATCAGGGGAGATTATGGGAGACCCAGTACTTC. It specifies CSVVDQGRLWETQYF.

The chain joins TRBV27 to TRBJ2-7; D is possibly TRBD2 (6 bases). The CDR3 consists of 14 residues. V lost 5 bases and J 7 bases, leaving 18 bases between the germline ends. From germline, CDR1 is MNHEY and CDR2 SMNVEV (reference sequence). CDR3 DNA: TGTGCCAGCAGTCCCTCCCCGACGGAGGGAGAGCAGTACTTC. It specifies CASSPSPTEGEQYF.

The gene calls are TRBV28 and TRBJ1-5; no firm D call. This CDR3 is 15 amino acids long. CDR1 is MDHEN and CDR2 is SYDVKM in the germline V gene. The V end was cut by 7 bases, the J end by 1 base, with 14 bases between. The CDR3 loop reads CASTPSGESNQPQHF. CDR3 sequence (DNA): TGTGCCAGCACCCCATCGGGCGAGAGCAATCAGCCCCAGCATTTT.

This rearrangement joins TRBV10-2 to TRBJ2-7, with 7 bases lining up with TRBD2. The CDR3 runs to 15 residues. Germline V lookup: CDR1 WSHSY, CDR2 SAAADI. Trimming at V came to 7 bases and at J to 7 bases, leaving 16 bases not matched to a gene. The CDR3 loop is CASKSEREAAGEQYF. The CDR3 coding sequence is TGCGCCAGCAAGTCGGAACGGGAGGCCGCGGGGGAGCAGTACTTC.

In the case of this clone: The same CDR3 can be traced to other DNA sequences in this sample. This chain links TRBV28 with TRBJ2-7; D unresolved. The CDR3 is 13 amino acids. CDR1 and CDR2 (germline): MDHEN, SYDVKM. Between the trimmed V and J ends, which lost 5 bases and 3 bases, there was a span of 11 bases. This CDR3 is CASSIGDYYEQYF. CDR3 bases: TGTGCCAGCAGTATTGGGGATTACTACGAGCAGTACTTC.

The chain uses TRBV14 and TRBJ2-5; D uncertain. Germline values: CDR1 SGHDN, CDR2 FVKESK. CDR3 size: 13 residues. V shed 6 bases and J shed 0 bases, with 8 bases lying between them. CDR3 nucleotide sequence: TGTGCCAGCAGTCTAGAGGACCAAGAGACCCAGTACTTC. It specifies CASSLEDQETQYF. Filled out from reference TRBV14 and TRBJ2-5, the complete variable domain reads EAGVTQFPSHSVIEKGQTVTLRCDPISGHDNLYWYRRVMGKEIKFLLHFVKESKQDESGMPNNRFLAERTGGTYSTLKVQPAELEDSGVYFCASSLEDQETQYFGPGTRLLVL.

This clone came up once. This chain joins TRBV11-2 and TRBJ2-7; 7 bases are shared with TRBD1. Germline CDR1 and CDR2: SGHAT and FQNNGV. The V segment lost 5 bases and the J segment 6 bases; nucleotides outside the gene matches: 10. CDR3 length equals 14 residues. The CDR3 sequence: CASSITRGSSEQYF. The CDR3, as DNA: TGTGCCAGCAGCATCACCAGGGGGAGCTCCGAGCAGTACTTC.

V is TRBV27 and J is TRBJ1-2; possibly TRBD1 for D (5 bases). Germline CDR1 and CDR2: MNHEY and SMNVEV (reference sequence). Trimming cost V 4 bases and J 7 bases, with 13 bases left between them. This CDR3 contains 13 residues. DNA for the CDR3: TGTGCCAGCAGTTCGTCCCAGGGTCTTGGCTACACCTTC. Residues: CASSSSQGLGYTF.

CDR3 in DNA: TGTGCCATCAGCCGGGACGAGGGCTACGAGCAGTACTTC. Translation gives CAISRDEGYEQYF. The chain is built from TRBV10-3 and TRBJ2-7, with D perhaps matching TRBD1 or TRBD2 (5 bases each). This CDR3 contains 13 residues. Trimming took off 6 bases at V and 3 bases at J, with 12 bases between the two ends. The germline CDR1 and CDR2 sequences are ENHRY and SYGVKD.

This chain joins TRBV5-4 and TRBJ1-1; no firm D call. V gave up 4 bases and J gave up 5 bases, with 12 bases separating them. In germline, CDR1 is SGHNT, CDR2 YYREEE (reference sequence). The CDR3 extends over 13 amino acids. The DNA for the CDR3 is TGTGCCAGCAGCGGCACCAGAGTAACTGAAGCTTTCTTT. Its translation: CASSGTRVTEAFF.

This clone appeared a single time. This sequence joins TRBV19 and TRBJ2-7, with TRBD2 matching over 10 bases. With 6 bases clipped from V and 0 bases from J, the junction kept 5 bases outside the gene matches. The CDR3 loop spans 15 amino acids. Germline V CDR1 and CDR2: LNHDA, SQIVND (reference sequence). CDR3 bases: TGTGCCAGTAGACCTAGCGGGAGTACCTCCTACGAGCAGTACTTC. This sequence encodes CASRPSGSTSYEQYF.

J is TRBJ1-2 and V is TRBV6-5; tentative D call: TRBD1 (6 bases). From germline, CDR1 is MNHEY and CDR2 SVGAGI. The CDR3 runs to 14 residues. V lost 5 bases, J lost 4 bases, and 14 bases lay in between. The CDR3 bases are TGTGCCAGCAGTAACCCGACAGGCCTCTATGGCTACACCTTC. Its translation: CASSNPTGLYGYTF.

The rearrangement uses TRBV6-1 and TRBJ2-3; 9 nucleotides align to TRBD2. Germline V CDR1 and CDR2: MNHNS, SASEGT. V lost 1 base to trimming and J lost 2 bases; unmatched junction nucleotides: 4. The CDR3 covers 16 residues. CDR3 in DNA: TGTGCCAGCAGTGAAGTTCCTAGCGGGGTCACAGATACGCAGTATTTT. It codes for CASSEVPSGVTDTQYF.

V usage is TRBV9 and J usage is TRBJ2-1; TRBD1 matches at 7 bases. Germline lookup yields CDR1 SGDLS and CDR2 YYNGEE. This CDR3 contains 16 residues. The junction had 11 bases not matched to a gene; V was cut back by 4 bases and J by 4 bases. CDR3 nucleotide sequence: TGTGCCAGCAGCATGACCGGGACAGCTCAGTACAATGAGCAGTTCTTC. This codes for CASSMTGTAQYNEQFF.